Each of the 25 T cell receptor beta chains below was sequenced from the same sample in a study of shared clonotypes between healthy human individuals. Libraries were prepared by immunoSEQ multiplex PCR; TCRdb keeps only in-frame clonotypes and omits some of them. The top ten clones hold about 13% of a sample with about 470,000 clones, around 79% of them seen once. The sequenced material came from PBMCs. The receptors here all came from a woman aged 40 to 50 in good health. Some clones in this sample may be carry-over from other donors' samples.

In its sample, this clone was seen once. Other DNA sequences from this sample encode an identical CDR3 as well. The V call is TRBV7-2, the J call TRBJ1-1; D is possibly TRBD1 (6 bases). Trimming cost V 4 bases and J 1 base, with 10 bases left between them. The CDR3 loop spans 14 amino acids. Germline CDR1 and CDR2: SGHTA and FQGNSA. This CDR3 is CASSSQGANTEAFF. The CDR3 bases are TGTGCCAGCAGCTCACAGGGAGCGAACACTGAAGCTTTCTTT. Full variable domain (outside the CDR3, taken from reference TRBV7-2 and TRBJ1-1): GAGVSQSPSNKVTEKGKDVELRCDPISGHTALYWYRQSLGQGLEFLIYFQGNSAPDKSGLPSDRFSAERTGGSVSTLTIQRTQQEDSAVYLCASSSQGANTEAFFGQGTRLTVV.

CDR3 coding DNA: TGTGCCAGCAGCAAAGAAACTGTCAGCGGGAGGCCCTACGAGCAGTACTTC. Its protein is CASSKETVSGRPYEQYF. This chain uses TRBV21-1 with TRBJ2-7; TRBD2, the table's D call, was not compared with the DNA. TRBV21-1 is labeled a pseudogene. CDR3 length: 17 amino acids.

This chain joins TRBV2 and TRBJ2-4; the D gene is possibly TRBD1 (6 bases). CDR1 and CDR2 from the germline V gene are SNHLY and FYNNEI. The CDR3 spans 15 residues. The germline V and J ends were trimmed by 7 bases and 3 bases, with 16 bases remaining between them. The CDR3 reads CASNQDSRFKNIQYF. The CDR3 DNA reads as TGTGCCAGCAACCAGGACAGTCGGTTCAAAAACATTCAGTACTTC.

The CDR3 is CSVYQGNIQYF. The CDR3 bases are TGCAGCGTGTATCAGGGCAACATTCAGTACTTC. The chain employs TRBV29-1 and TRBJ2-4; TRBD1 is a possible D gene (5 bases). The CDR3 is 11 amino acids. Trimming took off 6 bases at V and 7 bases at J, with 10 bases between the two ends. Germline V gene data show CDR1 as SQVTM and CDR2 as ANQGSEA.

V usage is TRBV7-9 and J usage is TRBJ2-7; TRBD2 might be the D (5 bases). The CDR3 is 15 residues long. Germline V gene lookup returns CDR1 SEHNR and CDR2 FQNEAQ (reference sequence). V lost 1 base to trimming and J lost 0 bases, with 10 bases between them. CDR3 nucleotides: TGTGCCAGCAGCTTAGACCGGGATAGCTCCTACGAGCAGTACTTC. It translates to CASSLDRDSSYEQYF.

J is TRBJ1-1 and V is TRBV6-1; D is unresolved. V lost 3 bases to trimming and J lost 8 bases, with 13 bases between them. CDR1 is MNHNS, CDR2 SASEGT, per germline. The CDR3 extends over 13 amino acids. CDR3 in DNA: TGTGCCAGCAGTGAGGTCCAGGAATCCGAAGCTTTCTTT. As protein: CASSEVQESEAFF.

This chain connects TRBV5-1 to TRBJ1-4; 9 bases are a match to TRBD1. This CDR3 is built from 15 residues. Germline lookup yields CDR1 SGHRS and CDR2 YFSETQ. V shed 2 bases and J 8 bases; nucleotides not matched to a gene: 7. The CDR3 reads CASSFMTGGSEKLFF. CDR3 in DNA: TGCGCCAGCAGCTTCATGACAGGGGGAAGCGAAAAACTGTTTTTT.

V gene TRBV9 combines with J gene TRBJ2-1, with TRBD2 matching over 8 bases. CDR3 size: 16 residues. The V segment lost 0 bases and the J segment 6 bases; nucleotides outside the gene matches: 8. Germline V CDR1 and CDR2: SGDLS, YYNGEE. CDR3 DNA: TGTGCCAGCAGCGTAGGATCTGGGACTAGGAGCAATGAGCAGTTCTTC. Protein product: CASSVGSGTRSNEQFF.

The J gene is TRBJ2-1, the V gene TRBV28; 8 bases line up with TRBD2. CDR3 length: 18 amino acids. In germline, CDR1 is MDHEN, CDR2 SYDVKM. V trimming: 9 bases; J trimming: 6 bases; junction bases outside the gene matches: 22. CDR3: CARPSGCILRKRSNEQFF. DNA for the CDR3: TGTGCCAGACCTAGCGGGTGTATTTTGCGAAAGAGGAGCAATGAGCAGTTCTTC.

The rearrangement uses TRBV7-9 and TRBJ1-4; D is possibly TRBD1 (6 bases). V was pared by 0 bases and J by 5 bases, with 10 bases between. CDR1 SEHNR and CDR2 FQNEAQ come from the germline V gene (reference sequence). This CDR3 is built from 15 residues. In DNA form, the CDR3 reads TGTGCCAGCAGCTTAGCTGGACAGCAAAATGAAAAACTGTTTTTT. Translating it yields CASSLAGQQNEKLFF.

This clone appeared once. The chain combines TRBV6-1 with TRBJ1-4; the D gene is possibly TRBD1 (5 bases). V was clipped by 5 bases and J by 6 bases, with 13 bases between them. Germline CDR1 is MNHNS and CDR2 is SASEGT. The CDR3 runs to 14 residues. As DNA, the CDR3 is TGTGCCAGCAGTATCCGGGACGGAGATGAAAAACTGTTTTTT. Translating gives CASSIRDGDEKLFF.

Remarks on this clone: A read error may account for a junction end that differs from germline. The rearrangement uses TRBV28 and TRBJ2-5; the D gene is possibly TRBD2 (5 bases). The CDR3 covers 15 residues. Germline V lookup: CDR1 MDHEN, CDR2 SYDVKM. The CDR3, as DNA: TGTGCCAGCAGTGGACCGGGGAGAACGCAAGAGACCCGGTACTTC. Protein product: CASSGPGRTQETRYF. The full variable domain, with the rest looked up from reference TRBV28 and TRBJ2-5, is DVKVTQSSRYLVKRTGEKVFLECVQDMDHENMFWYRQDPGLGLRLIYFSYDVKMKEKGDIPEGYSVSREKKERFSLILESASTNQTSMYLCASSGPGRTQETRYFGPGTRLLVL.

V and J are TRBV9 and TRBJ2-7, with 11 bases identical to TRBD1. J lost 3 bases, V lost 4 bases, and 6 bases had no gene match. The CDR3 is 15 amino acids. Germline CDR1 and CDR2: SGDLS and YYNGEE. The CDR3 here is CASSRRDRGDYEQYF. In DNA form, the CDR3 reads TGTGCCAGCAGCAGACGGGACAGGGGGGACTACGAGCAGTACTTC. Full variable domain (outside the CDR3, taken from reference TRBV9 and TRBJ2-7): DSGVTQTPKHLITATGQRVTLRCSPRSGDLSVYWYQQSLDQGLQFLIQYYNGEERAKGNILERFSAQQFPDLHSELNLSSLELGDSALYFCASSRRDRGDYEQYFGPGTRLTVT.

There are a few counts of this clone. The CDR3 loop is CASSFSGKDMDEQFF. In DNA, the CDR3 is TGTGCCAGCAGCTTCAGCGGGAAGGATATGGATGAGCAGTTCTTC. The chain links TRBV7-8 to TRBJ2-1, with 7 bases lining up with TRBD2. The J segment lost 8 bases and the V segment lost 3 bases, leaving 10 bases of the junction unmatched. Looked up from germline, CDR1 is SGHVS and CDR2 is FQNEAQ. The CDR3 sequence is 15 residues long.

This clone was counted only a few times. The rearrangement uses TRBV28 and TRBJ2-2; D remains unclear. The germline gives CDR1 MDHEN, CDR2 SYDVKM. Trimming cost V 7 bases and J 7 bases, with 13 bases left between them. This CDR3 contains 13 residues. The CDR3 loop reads CASITPPGGELFF. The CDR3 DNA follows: TGTGCCAGCATTACCCCTCCCGGCGGGGAGCTGTTTTTT.

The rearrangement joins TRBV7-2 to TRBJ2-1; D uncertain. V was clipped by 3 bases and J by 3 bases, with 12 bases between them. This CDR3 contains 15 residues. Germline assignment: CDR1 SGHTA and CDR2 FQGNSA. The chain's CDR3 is CASSFSGKHYNEQFF. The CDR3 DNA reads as TGTGCCAGCAGCTTTTCTGGGAAGCACTACAATGAGCAGTTCTTC.

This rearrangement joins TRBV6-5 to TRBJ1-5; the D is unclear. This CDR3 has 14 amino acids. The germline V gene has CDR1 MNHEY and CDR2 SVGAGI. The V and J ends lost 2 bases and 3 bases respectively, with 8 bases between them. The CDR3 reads CASSYQGINQPQHF. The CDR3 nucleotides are TGTGCCAGCAGTTACCAAGGGATCAATCAGCCCCAGCATTTT.

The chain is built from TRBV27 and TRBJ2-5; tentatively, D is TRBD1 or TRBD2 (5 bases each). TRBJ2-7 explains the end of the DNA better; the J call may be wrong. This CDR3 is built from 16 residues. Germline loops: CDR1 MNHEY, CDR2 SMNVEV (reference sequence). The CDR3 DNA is TGTGCCAGCAGTTTATCGATAGGGACGTTGACCTACGAGCAGTACTTC. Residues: CASSLSIGTLTYEQYF.

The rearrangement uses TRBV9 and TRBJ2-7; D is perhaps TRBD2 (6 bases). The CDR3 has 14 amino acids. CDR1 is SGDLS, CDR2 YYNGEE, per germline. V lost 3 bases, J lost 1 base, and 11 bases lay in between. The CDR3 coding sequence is TGTGCCAGCAGCGGCTCCGGGACTTCCTACGAGCAGTACTTC. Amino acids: CASSGSGTSYEQYF.

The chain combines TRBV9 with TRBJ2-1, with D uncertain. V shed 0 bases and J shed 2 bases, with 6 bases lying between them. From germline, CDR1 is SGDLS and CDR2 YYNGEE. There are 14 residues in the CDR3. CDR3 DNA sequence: TGTGCCAGCAGCGTAGCGCTCCCCTACAATGAGCAGTTCTTC. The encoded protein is CASSVALPYNEQFF. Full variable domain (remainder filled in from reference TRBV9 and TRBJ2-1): DSGVTQTPKHLITATGQRVTLRCSPRSGDLSVYWYQQSLDQGLQFLIQYYNGEERAKGNILERFSAQQFPDLHSELNLSSLELGDSALYFCASSVALPYNEQFFGPGTRLTVL.

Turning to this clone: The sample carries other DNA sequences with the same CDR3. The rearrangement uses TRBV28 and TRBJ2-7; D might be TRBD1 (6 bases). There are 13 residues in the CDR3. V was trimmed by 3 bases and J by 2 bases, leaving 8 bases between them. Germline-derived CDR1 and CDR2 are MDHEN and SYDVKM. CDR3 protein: CASSLAGAYEQYF. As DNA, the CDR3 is TGTGCCAGCAGTTTGGCAGGGGCCTACGAGCAGTACTTC. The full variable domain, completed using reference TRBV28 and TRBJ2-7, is DVKVTQSSRYLVKRTGEKVFLECVQDMDHENMFWYRQDPGLGLRLIYFSYDVKMKEKGDIPEGYSVSREKKERFSLILESASTNQTSMYLCASSLAGAYEQYFGPGTRLTVT.

DNA of the CDR3: TGTGCCAGCAGTGCGTTAGCGGATGGCTCCAACGTCCTGACTTTC. The encoded protein is CASSALADGSNVLTF. This rearrangement joins TRBV6-4 to TRBJ2-6, with D possibly TRBD2 on 6 matching bases. In germline, CDR1 is MRHNA, CDR2 SNTAGT. The germline V and J ends were trimmed by 4 bases and 8 bases, with 15 bases remaining between them. The CDR3 sequence is 15 residues long.

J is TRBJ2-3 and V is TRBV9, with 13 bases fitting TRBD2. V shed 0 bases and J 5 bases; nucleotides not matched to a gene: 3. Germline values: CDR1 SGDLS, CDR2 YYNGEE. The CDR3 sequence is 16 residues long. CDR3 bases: TGTGCCAGCAGCGTAGTGGGACTAGCGGGATTAGATACGCAGTATTTT. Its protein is CASSVVGLAGLDTQYF.

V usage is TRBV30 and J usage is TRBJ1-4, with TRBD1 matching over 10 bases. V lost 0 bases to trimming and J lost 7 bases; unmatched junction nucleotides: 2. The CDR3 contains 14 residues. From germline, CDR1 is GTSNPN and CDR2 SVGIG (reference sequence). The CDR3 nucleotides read TGTGCCTGGAGTGTTGGGACAGGGGTTGAAAAACTGTTTTTT. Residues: CAWSVGTGVEKLFF.

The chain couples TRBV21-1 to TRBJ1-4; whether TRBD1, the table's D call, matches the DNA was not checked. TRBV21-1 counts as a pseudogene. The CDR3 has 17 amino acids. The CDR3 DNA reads TGTGCCAGCAGCCGCCGGGGACAGGGGAATGAGAATGAAAAACTGTTTTTT. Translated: CASSRRGQGNENEKLFF.